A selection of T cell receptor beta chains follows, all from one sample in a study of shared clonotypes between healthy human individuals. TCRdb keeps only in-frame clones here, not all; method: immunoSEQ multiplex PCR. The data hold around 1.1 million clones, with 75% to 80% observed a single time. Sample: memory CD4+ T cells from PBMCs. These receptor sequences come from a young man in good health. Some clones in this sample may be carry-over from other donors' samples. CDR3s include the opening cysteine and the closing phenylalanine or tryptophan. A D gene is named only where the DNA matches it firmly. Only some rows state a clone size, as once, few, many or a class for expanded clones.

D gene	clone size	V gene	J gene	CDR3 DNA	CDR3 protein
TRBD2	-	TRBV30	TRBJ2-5	TGTGCCTGGAGTTCAATCGGGGGGGCAGGGACCCAGTACTTC	CAWSSIGGAGTQYF
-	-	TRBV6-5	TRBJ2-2	TGTGCCAGCAGTTACTACAGGGGAGGTGGGGAGCTGTTTTTT	CASSYYRGGGELFF
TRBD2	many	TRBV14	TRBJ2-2	TGTGCCAGCAGCCATGGCGGGAGGGCCGCCGGGGAGCTGTTTTTT	CASSHGGRAAGELFF
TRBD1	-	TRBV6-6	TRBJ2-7	TGTGCCAGCAACGGGGGACAGGGGACGCGCGAGCAGTACTTC	CASNGGQGTREQYF
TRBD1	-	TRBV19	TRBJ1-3	TGTGCCAGTAGTACAGACAGGGCCACTGGAAACACCATATATTTT	CASSTDRATGNTIYF
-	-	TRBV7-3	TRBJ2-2	TGTGCCAGCAGCTACACCCGGGGCACCGGGGAGCTGTTTTTT	CASSYTRGTGELFF
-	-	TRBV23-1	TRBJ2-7	TGCGCCAGCAGTCAAGCTCCCTCGACGGGGCGGTACTTC	CASSQAPSTGRYF
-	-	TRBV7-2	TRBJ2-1	TGTGCCAGCAGCCCGGCGGGACACCGAGAGGCTGAGCAGTTCTTC	CASSPAGHREAEQFF
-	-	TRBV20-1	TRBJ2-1	TGCAGTGCTGCAATGGCGGATGAGCAGTTCTTC	CSAAMADEQFF
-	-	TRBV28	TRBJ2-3	TGTGCCAGCAGTTTCCCCAGGCCGCCCAATACGCAGTATTTT	CASSFPRPPNTQYF
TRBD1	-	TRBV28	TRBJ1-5	TGTGCCAGCAGTTCGGATGCCGGGACAGGGGTCTATAGCAATCAGCCCCAGCATTTT	CASSSDAGTGVYSNQPQHF
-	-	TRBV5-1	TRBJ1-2	TGCGCCAGCAGCTTGGCCTCAGGATTCTCCTATGGCTACACCTTC	CASSLASGFSYGYTF
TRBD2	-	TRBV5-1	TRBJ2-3	TGCGCCAGCAGCCCTAGCGGTGCTACAGATACGCAGTATTTT	CASSPSGATDTQYF
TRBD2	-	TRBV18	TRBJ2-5	TGTGCCAGCTCACCGATGCGAGCGGGAGGCGTAGAGACCCAGTACTTC	CASSPMRAGGVETQYF
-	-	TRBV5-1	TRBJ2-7	TGCGCCAGCAGTCTCCAGGGTTACGAGCAGTACTTC	CASSLQGYEQYF
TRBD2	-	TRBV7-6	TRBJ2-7	TGTGCCAGCAGCTTGGCTCCCTTAGCGGGGTCCTACGAGCAGTACTTC	CASSLAPLAGSYEQYF
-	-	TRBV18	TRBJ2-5	TGTGCCAGCTCACCACCAGGGACACAGAAAGAGACCCAGTACTTC	CASSPPGTQKETQYF
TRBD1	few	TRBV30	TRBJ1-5	TGTGCCTGGAGTGTTGGGACAGCGGGTCAGCCCCAGCATTTT	CAWSVGTAGQPQHF
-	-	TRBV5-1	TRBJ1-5	TGCGCCAGCAGCTTGGTGCCAGGGCATAGCAATCAGCCCCAGCATTTT	CASSLVPGHSNQPQHF
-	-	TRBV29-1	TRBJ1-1	TGCAGCGTAAGGGACTCAGACACTGAAGCTTTCTTT	CSVRDSDTEAFF
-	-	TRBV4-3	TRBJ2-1	TGCGCCAGCAGCCAAGATCCGTATGGCTCCTACAATGAGCAGTTCTTC	CASSQDPYGSYNEQFF
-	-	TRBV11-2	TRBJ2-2	TGTGCCAGCAGCTTAGGGGCGCGATGGGTCACCGGGGAGCTGTTTTTT	CASSLGARWVTGELFF
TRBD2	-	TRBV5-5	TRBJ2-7	TGTGCCAGCAGCTTGGTTACAGCGGGGTCCTCCTACGAGCAGTACTTC	CASSLVTAGSSYEQYF
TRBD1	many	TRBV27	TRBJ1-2	TGTGCCAGCAGTGCCGGACAGGGGGTGTTTGGCTACACCTTC	CASSAGQGVFGYTF
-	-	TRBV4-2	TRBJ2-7	TGTGCCAGCAGGGAAACGGACAAGTCCTACGAGCAGTACTTC	CASRETDKSYEQYF
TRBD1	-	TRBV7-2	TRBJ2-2	TGTGCCAGCAGTCCTAAGACAGGGGTAATCGGCGGGGAGCTGTTTTTT	CASSPKTGVIGGELFF
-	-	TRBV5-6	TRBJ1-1	TGTGCCAGCAGCTGGGACGCCATGAACACTGAAGCTTTCTTT	CASSWDAMNTEAFF
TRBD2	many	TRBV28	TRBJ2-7	TGTGCCAGCAGTTTAACCGGGACTAGCGGGAAAGAGCAGTACTTC	CASSLTGTSGKEQYF
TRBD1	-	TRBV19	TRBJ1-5	TGTGCCAGTAGCCCGGACAGGGGGCACCAGCCCCAGCATTTT	CASSPDRGHQPQHF
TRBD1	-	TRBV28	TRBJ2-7	TGTGCCAGCAGTTTGTCTGCCGGACAGGGACGAGACGGGGACTTC	CASSLSAGQGRDGDF
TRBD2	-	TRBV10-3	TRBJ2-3	TGTGCCGCCGCGACTAGCGGGAGGATGGCAGATACGCAGTATTTT	CAAATSGRMADTQYF
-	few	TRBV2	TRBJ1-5	TGTGCCAGCAGTGATCGGCGGGACCAGGGGCCCCAGCATTTT	CASSDRRDQGPQHF
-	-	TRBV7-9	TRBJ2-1	TGTGCCAGCAGGAAAAATAGTGGCAATGAGCAGTTCTTC	CASRKNSGNEQFF
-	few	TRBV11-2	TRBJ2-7	TGTGCCAGCAGCTTAGATTTCGAGCAGTACTTC	CASSLDFEQYF
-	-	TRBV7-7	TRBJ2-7	TGTGCCAGCAGCTTAACCCAAGGGTCCTACGAGCAGTACTTC	CASSLTQGSYEQYF
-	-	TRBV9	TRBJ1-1	TGTGCCAGCACCTACGGAGGGGGTGAAGCTTTCTTT	CASTYGGGEAFF
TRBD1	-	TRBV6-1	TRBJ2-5	TGTGCCAGCGCCGACAGGGGGCAAGAGACCCAGTACTTC	CASADRGQETQYF
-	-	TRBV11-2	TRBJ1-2	TGTGCCAGCAGCCCCGATAACTATGGCTACACCTTC	CASSPDNYGYTF
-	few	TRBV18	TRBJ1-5	TGTGCCAGCTCACCCGACGGGAATCAGCCCCAGCATTTT	CASSPDGNQPQHF
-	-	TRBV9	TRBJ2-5	TGTGCCAGCAGCGTAGGAGGGGGACTTTACCAAGAGACCCAGTACTTC	CASSVGGGLYQETQYF
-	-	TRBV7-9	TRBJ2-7	TGTGCCAGCAGCTTAGGGGCAGGGTCCGGACAGAGCGAGCAGTACTTC	CASSLGAGSGQSEQYF
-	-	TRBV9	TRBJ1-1	TGTGCCAGCAGCGTAGGGATCCAGGGGTCTGAAGCTTTCTTT	CASSVGIQGSEAFF